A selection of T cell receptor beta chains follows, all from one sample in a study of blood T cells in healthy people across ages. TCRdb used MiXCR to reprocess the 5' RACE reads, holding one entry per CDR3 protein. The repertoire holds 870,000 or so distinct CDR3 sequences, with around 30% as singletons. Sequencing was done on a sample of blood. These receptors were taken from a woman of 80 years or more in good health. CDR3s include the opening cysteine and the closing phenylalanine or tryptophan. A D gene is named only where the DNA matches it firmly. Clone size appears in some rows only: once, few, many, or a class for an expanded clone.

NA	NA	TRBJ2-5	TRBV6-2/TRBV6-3	TGTGCCGGCAGTTACTCGAGTCGGGCGGAGACCCAGTACTTC	CAGSYSSRAETQYF
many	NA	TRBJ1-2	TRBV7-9	TGTGCCAGCAGCTTAGGAGGGGGGGCGTCTGGCTACACCTTC	CASSLGGGASGYTF
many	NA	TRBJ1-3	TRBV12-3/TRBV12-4	TGTGCCAGCAGTTTTGGAAACACCATATATTTT	CASSFGNTIYF
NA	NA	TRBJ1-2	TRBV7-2	TGTGCCAGCAGCTCCCCGCCAGGGGATAGGTATGGCTACACCTTC	CASSSPPGDRYGYTF
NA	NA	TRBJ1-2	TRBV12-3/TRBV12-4	TGTGCCAGCACTCGAGCAGGGAACTATGGCTACACCTTC	CASTRAGNYGYTF
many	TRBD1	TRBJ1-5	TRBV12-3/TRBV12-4	TGTGCCAGCAGAACCGGGACAGAGTATAGCAATCAGCCCCAGCATTTT	CASRTGTEYSNQPQHF
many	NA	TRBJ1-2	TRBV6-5	TGTGCCAGCAGTTACGGGGGGGTTCCCTTCTATGGCTACACCTTC	CASSYGGVPFYGYTF
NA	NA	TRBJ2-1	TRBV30	TGTGCCTGGAGGCCAAGGGGGGCCTGGAATGAGCAGTTCTTC	CAWRPRGAWNEQFF
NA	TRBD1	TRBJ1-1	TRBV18	TGTGCCAGCTCACCGACAGGGAGCACTGAAGCTTTCTTT	CASSPTGSTEAFF
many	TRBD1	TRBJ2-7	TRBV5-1	TGCGCCAGCAGCTTTTTCAGGGGGCGAGACGAGCAGTACTTC	CASSFFRGRDEQYF
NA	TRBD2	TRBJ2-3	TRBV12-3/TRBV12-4	TGTGCCAGCAGTTTAGGCGCGGGAGATATGCAATATTTT	CASSLGAGDMQYF
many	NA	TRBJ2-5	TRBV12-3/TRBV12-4	TGTGCCAGCAGTTTGATTGGAGAGACCCAGTACTTC	CASSLIGETQYF
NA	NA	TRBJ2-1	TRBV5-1	TGCGCCAGCAGCTTAGGGTATGATGAGCAGTTCTTC	CASSLGYDEQFF
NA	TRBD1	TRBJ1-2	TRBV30	TGTGCCTGGAACAGGGGTCTCAACTATGGCTACACCTTC	CAWNRGLNYGYTF
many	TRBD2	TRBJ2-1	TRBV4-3	TGCGCCAGCAGCCAAGTCGTCCCGGGACTAGCGGGGACCTCCTACAATGAGCAGTTCTTC	CASSQVVPGLAGTSYNEQFF
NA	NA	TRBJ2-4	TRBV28	TGTGCCAGCAGTTTCGGGAAAAGCATTCAGTACTTC	CASSFGKSIQYF
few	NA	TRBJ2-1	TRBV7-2	TGTGCCAGCAGCTTAGCGGGTCGCGGGGTAGAGCAGTTCTTC	CASSLAGRGVEQFF
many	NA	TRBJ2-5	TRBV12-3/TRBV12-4	TGTGCCAGCAGTCTCAGGCCTGAACAAGAGACCCAGTACTTC	CASSLRPEQETQYF
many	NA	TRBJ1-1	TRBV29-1	TGCAGCGTTGAACTCCTCAGCTTCATGAACACTGAAGCTTTCTTT	CSVELLSFMNTEAFF
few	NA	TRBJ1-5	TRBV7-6	TGTGCCAGCAGCTTAGGAAACAGGGTCAGCAATCAGCCCCAGCATTTT	CASSLGNRVSNQPQHF
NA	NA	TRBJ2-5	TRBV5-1	TGCGCCAGCAGCGCTCAGGAGGCAGGGGAGACCCAGTACTTC	CASSAQEAGETQYF
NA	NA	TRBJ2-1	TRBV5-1	TGCGCCAACAGCTTGGTGGGGGACTCCTACAATGAGCAGTTCTTC	CANSLVGDSYNEQFF
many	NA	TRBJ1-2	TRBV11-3	TGTGCCAGCAGCTTAATCCGGGGCAGATATGGCTACACCTTC	CASSLIRGRYGYTF
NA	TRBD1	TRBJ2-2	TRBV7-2	TGTGCCAGCAGCCCGACAGGGCCCGGGGAGCTGTTTTTT	CASSPTGPGELFF
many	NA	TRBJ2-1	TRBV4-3	TGCGCCAGCAGCCAAGAAGAGGGCAATGAGCAGTTCTTC	CASSQEEGNEQFF
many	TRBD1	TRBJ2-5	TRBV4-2	TGTGCCAGCAGCCAAGTATCATCCGGGACAGGGGAGACCCAGTACTTC	CASSQVSSGTGETQYF
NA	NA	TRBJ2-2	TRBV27	TGTGCCAGCAGTTTAGAAGGGCCGCGCACCGGGGAGCTGTTTTTT	CASSLEGPRTGELFF
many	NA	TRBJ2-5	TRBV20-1	TGCAGTGCTCGAGGGGGGGGGAGTGGGGAGACCCAGTACTTC	CSARGGGSGETQYF
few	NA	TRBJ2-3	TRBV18	TGTGCCAGCTCACTACCCGGCGGTACAGTTACAGATACGCAGTATTTT	CASSLPGGTVTDTQYF
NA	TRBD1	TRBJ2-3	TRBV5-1	TGCGCCAGCAGCTTGGGGGTACAGGGGATAGATACGCAGTATTTT	CASSLGVQGIDTQYF
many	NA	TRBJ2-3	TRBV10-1	TGCGCCAGCAGTGAGTCGATTAGCGGCACAGATACGCAGTATTTT	CASSESISGTDTQYF
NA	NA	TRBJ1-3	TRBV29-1	TGCAGCGTTGGCAGGGACTCTGGAAACACCATATATTTT	CSVGRDSGNTIYF
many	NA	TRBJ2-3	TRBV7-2	TGTGCCAGCAGCTCTCCGGGACTGACCACAGATACGCAGTATTTT	CASSSPGLTTDTQYF
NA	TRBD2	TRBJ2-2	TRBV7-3	TGTGCCAGCAGCTATGTAGCGGGTTCGGGCGGGGAGCTGTTTTTT	CASSYVAGSGGELFF
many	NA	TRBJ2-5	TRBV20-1	TGCAGTGCTAGACGGGGAGAGACCCAGTACTTC	CSARRGETQYF
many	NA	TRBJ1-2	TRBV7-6	TGTGCCAGCAGCTTAGTACCAAGACCACGACAGTCCCCTAACTATGGCTACACCTTC	CASSLVPRPRQSPNYGYTF
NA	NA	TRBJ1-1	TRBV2	TGTGCCAGCAGTGAGGTGGGGGCTGAAGCTTTCTTT	CASSEVGAEAFF
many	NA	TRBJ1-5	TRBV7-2	TGTGCCAGCAGCTTAGGGAGGCAGAAAAATCAGCCCCAGCATTTT	CASSLGRQKNQPQHF
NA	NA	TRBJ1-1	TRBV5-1	TGCGCCAGCAGCCAAGGGACACTCAACACTGGAGCTTTCTTT	CASSQGTLNTGAFF
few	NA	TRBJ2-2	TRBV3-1	TGTGCCAGCAGCCAAGATATATGGCTTCAAACCGGGGAGCTGTTTTTT	CASSQDIWLQTGELFF
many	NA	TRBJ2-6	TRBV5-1	TGCGCCAGCAGCTTGTCGGGTCACTCTGGGGCCAACGTCCTGACTTTC	CASSLSGHSGANVLTF